This T cell receptor (beta chain) emerged from a study of CD8 T cells in Susac syndrome. The sequenced target, TCR beta, came from blood CD8+ and CD4+ T cells. Random hexamers were used to reverse transcribe 0.5 to 1 ug of RNA. TCRdb used MiXCR to reprocess the immunoSEQ multiplex PCR reads, holding one entry per CDR3 protein. Counted here are about 210,000 distinct CDR3 sequences, 95% occurring once; the ten biggest clones make up 0.075% to 0.095%. The CDR3 totals 15 residues. Germline CDR1 reads SQVTM; CDR2 reads ANQGSEA. V lost 7 bases, J lost 4 bases, and 13 bases stayed unmatched. This TCR was sampled from a human donor with multiple sclerosis. This chain joins TRBV29-1 and TRBJ2-1; 7 bases are shared with TRBD1. Sequenced material: CD4+ T cells from PBMCs. The CDR3 nucleotides are TGCAGCGGAGGGGAGTACAGGGGTCAGTACAATGAGCAGTTCTTC. Protein sequence: CSGGEYRGQYNEQFF.